Listed below are T cell receptor beta chains from one sample, sequenced in a study of cytotoxic CD8 clonotypes in ibrutinib-treated CLL. The repertoire was sequenced with immunoSEQ multiplex PCR; TCRdb's copy has only in-frame clones and lacks some. Of roughly 36,000 clones in the sample, approximately 69% were seen once. Source: PBMCs, taken before ibrutinib treatment. All receptors come from a human donor with chronic lymphocytic leukemia. Each CDR3 is given with its conserved first and last residue. Fields, in order: CDR3 protein, CDR3 DNA, clone size, V gene, J gene, D gene. D genes are given only for firm matches. For some rows the clone size is stated as once, few or many, or as a class when expanded; others skip it.

CASSMSSGYEQYF	TGTGCCAGTAGTATGAGCAGCGGCTACGAGCAGTACTTC	.	TRBV19	TRBJ2-7	.
CASGKGQTGTQYF	TGTGCCAGCGGGAAGGGACAAACGGGGACCCAGTACTTC	.	TRBV27	TRBJ2-5	.
CASSLEVGVVDEQYF	TGCGCCAGCAGCTTGGAGGTGGGGGTGGTAGACGAGCAGTACTTC	.	TRBV5-1	TRBJ2-7	.
CAISEYAGYTF	TGTGCCATCAGTGAGTACGCCGGCTACACCTTC	.	TRBV10-3	TRBJ1-2	.
CTSSPARLAITGELFF	TGCACCAGCAGCCCAGCAAGACTAGCAATCACCGGGGAGCTGTTTTTT	.	TRBV1	TRBJ2-2	.
CASSLDRRGGETQYF	TGTGCCAGCAGCTTAGACCGACGGGGAGGAGAGACCCAGTACTTC	.	TRBV7-8	TRBJ2-5	.
CASSFDSLRVF	TGTGCCAGCAGTTTTGACAGCCTGCGGGTCTTC	.	TRBV27	TRBJ2-1	.
CASSTVDGSYEQYF	TGTGCCAGCAGTACCGTGGACGGTTCCTACGAGCAGTACTTC	once	TRBV9	TRBJ2-7	.
CASSGRTQDRSYNEQFF	TGTGCCAGCAGCGGCAGAACACAGGACCGTTCCTACAATGAGCAGTTCTTC	.	TRBV21-1	TRBJ2-1	.
CASSSGNRGSPLHF	TGTGCCAGCAGCTCCGGGAACCGGGGATCACCCCTCCACTTT	.	TRBV7-2	TRBJ1-6	.
CASSVAVGLTTNYGYTF	TGTGCCAGCAGCGTAGCGGTCGGCCTGACGACTAACTATGGCTACACCTTC	.	TRBV9	TRBJ1-2	.
CASSSGLAGVANEQFF	TGCGCCAGCAGCTCCGGACTAGCGGGAGTCGCAAATGAGCAGTTCTTC	.	TRBV5-1	TRBJ2-1	TRBD2
CASSYFYGAQSGYTF	TGTGCCAGCAGTTACTTTTACGGGGCCCAGAGTGGCTACACCTTC	.	TRBV6-5	TRBJ1-2	.
CASSLLGGSDTQYF	TGTGCCAGCAGCTTATTAGGCGGCTCAGATACGCAGTATTTT	.	TRBV7-3	TRBJ2-3	.
CASSYSRDYGYTF	TGTGCCAGCAGTTACTCTCGAGATTATGGCTACACCTTC	few	TRBV6-5	TRBJ1-2	.
CASSEAVIRGRLMVNEQFF	TGTGCCAGCAGTGAAGCTGTAATACGGGGGCGGCTTATGGTAAATGAGCAGTTCTTC	.	TRBV6-1	TRBJ2-1	.
CASNANYGYTF	TGTGCCAGCAACGCTAACTATGGCTACACCTTC	.	TRBV28	TRBJ1-2	.
CARRPGANTGELFF	TGTGCCCGAAGGCCAGGGGCGAACACCGGGGAGCTGTTTTTT	.	TRBV30	TRBJ2-2	.
CAKPIRGGTEAFF	TGTGCTAAACCTATTAGGGGGGGCACTGAAGCTTTCTTT	.	TRBV12-5	TRBJ1-1	.
CASSASVEDTQYF	TGTGCCAGCAGCGCTAGCGTGGAAGATACGCAGTATTTT	.	TRBV7-2	TRBJ2-3	.
CASSWARTSGTYEQYF	TGTGCCAGCAGCTGGGCCCGGACTAGCGGAACCTACGAGCAGTACTTC	.	TRBV5-6	TRBJ2-7	TRBD2
CASSLIISTDTQYF	TGTGCCAGCAGCCTAATCATCAGCACAGATACGCAGTATTTT	.	TRBV11-2	TRBJ2-3	.
CAWGWDRDQPQHF	TGTGCCTGGGGTTGGGACAGGGATCAGCCCCAGCATTTT	.	TRBV30	TRBJ1-5	TRBD1
CASSESPGQGRDTQYF	TGTGCCAGCAGTGAATCTCCTGGACAGGGGAGAGATACGCAGTATTTT	.	TRBV2	TRBJ2-3	TRBD1
CASSVESGANVLTF	TGTGCCAGTAGTGTCGAGTCTGGGGCCAACGTCCTGACTTTC	.	TRBV19	TRBJ2-6	.
CASSRAGVEVDTQYF	TGTGCCAGCAGCCGAGCGGGGGTCGAGGTAGATACGCAGTATTTT	once	TRBV11-2	TRBJ2-3	TRBD2
CASSASGLAGVEGTQYF	TGTGCCAGCAGCGCATCCGGACTAGCGGGAGTTGAGGGGACCCAGTACTTC	.	TRBV9	TRBJ2-5	TRBD2
CASSRIRQEQYF	TGTGCCAGCAGCAGAATTAGACAGGAGCAGTACTTC	.	TRBV27	TRBJ2-7	.
CASSSRDEQYF	TGTGCCAGCAGCTCCAGGGACGAGCAGTACTTC	few	TRBV7-2	TRBJ2-7	.
CASSRVVQETQYF	TGTGCCAGTAGTAGGGTGGTCCAAGAGACCCAGTACTTC	.	TRBV19	TRBJ2-5	.
CASSYVTVGEKLFF	TGTGCCAGCAGTTATGTTACCGTGGGGGAAAAACTGTTTTTT	.	TRBV6-6	TRBJ1-4	.
CASRFTWGRGSGKFF	.	.	TRBV28	TRBJ2-1	.
CASSSRVPGELFF	TGTGCCAGCAGTTCCAGGGTTCCCGGGGAGCTGTTTTTT	.	TRBV6-1	TRBJ2-2	.
CASSLAPGHRDYEQYF	TGTGCCAGCAGCTTAGCCCCGGGACACAGGGACTACGAGCAGTACTTC	.	TRBV7-9	TRBJ2-7	.
CASSLGATSGGLEEQFF	TGTGCCAGCAGTTTGGGTGCGACTAGCGGGGGTCTAGAAGAGCAGTTCTTC	.	TRBV27	TRBJ2-1	TRBD2